One and the same sample provided the 6 T cell receptor beta chains below, sequenced in a study of pediatric ulcerative colitis. Measured with immunoSEQ multiplex PCR; TCRdb has only the in-frame clones, and not every one. The sample has about 25,000 clones; over 65% are singletons. The rectum was sampled with one to two pinch biopsies at colonoscopy. Material: gut tissue. Receptors were obtained from a boy younger than 18 with severe ulcerative colitis.

Concerning this clone itself: A read error may produce the germline difference seen at one junction end. The chain couples TRBV11-2 to TRBJ1-2; possibly TRBD1 for D (6 bases). The CDR3 runs to 15 residues. Germline CDR1 and CDR2: SGHAT and FQNNGV. The CDR3 DNA reads as TGTGCCAGCTGCTTTGGGGGCAAAGAGCACTATGGCTACACCTTC. It encodes CASCFGGKEHYGYTF.

The rearrangement joins TRBV19 to TRBJ1-2; weak D call: TRBD1 (5 bases). The CDR3 is 16 amino acids. Germline V gene data show CDR1 as LNHDA and CDR2 as SQIVND (reference sequence). V lost 5 bases and J lost 6, with 22 bases in between. CDR3 bases: TGTGCCAGTAGTGACCCGGCGAGTAGGGGAAGGAATGGCTACACCTTC. Amino acid sequence: CASSDPASRGRNGYTF.

The chain has TRBV7-2 and TRBJ2-3, with 9 bases that match TRBD2. The J segment lost 2 bases and the V segment lost 4 bases, leaving 1 base of the junction unmatched. This CDR3 contains 14 residues. Per germline, CDR1 SGHTA and CDR2 FQGNSA. The DNA for the CDR3 is TGTGCCAGCAGCTCGGGACTAGCCACAGATACGCAGTATTTT. This encodes CASSSGLATDTQYF.

The V and J genes are TRBV6-5 and TRBJ1-2; 8 positions agree with TRBD1. In germline, CDR1 is MNHEY, CDR2 SVGAGI. J was trimmed by 6 bases and V by 2 bases; bases with no gene match: 2. This CDR3 comprises 13 residues. The CDR3 bases are TGTGCCAGCAGTTACGGACAGGGAGATGGCTACACCTTC. Amino acids: CASSYGQGDGYTF.

This clone was observed a handful of times. This chain links TRBV4-1 with TRBJ2-3; D is possibly TRBD2 (6 bases). The CDR3 runs to 14 residues. Trimming removed 0 bases at V and 5 bases at J, with 9 bases between. Germline V gene sequence: CDR1 MGHRA, CDR2 YSYEKL. CDR3 protein: CASSQDAGLDTQYF. DNA for the CDR3: TGCGCCAGCAGCCAAGACGCGGGACTAGATACGCAGTATTTT.

This CDR3 reads CASSQEGTGSEKLFF. The DNA for the CDR3 is TGCGCCAGCAGCCAAGAGGGGACAGGGAGTGAAAAACTGTTTTTT. The chain is built from TRBV4-3 and TRBJ1-4, with 9 nucleotides matching TRBD1. The CDR3 is made up of 15 amino acids. V shed 0 bases, J shed 7 bases, and the junction held 3 bases outside the gene matches. Germline V gene lookup returns CDR1 LGHNA and CDR2 YSLEER.